This TCR beta chain was identified in a study of T cells in Graves' hyperthyroidism and ophthalmopathy (dated by TCRdb to about 2019). Regarding the study in general: Peripheral blood samples were taken at initial diagnosis, before any treatment was given. To identify distinguishing TCR V-J signatures, a discovery cohort of 100 or so patients was used, comprising approximately 40 with Graves' ophthalmopathy and around 57 with stable Graves' hyperthyroidism. Whether ophthalmopathy could be predicted prospectively was tested in an independent validation cohort made up of under 20 hyperthyroidism patients plus 17 patients who later progressed to ophthalmopathy. The roughly 91 discovery patients were randomly split 7:3 into training and test sets. The study also compared thyroid tissue and blood T-cell repertoires from a handful of Graves' hyperthyroidism patients. After sampling, hyperthyroidism patients received methimazole starting at 30 mg daily, and ophthalmopathy patients received high-dose intravenous methylprednisolone. According to the paper, TCR Vbeta CDR3 sequencing was carried out on 135 peripheral blood samples, which came from fewer than 50 ophthalmopathy, under 80 hyperthyroidism and approximately 17 progressor patients. The paper as a whole reports these results and caveats: Sample size was not statistically predetermined, and investigators were not blinded to group allocation. In validation, the model predicted progression to ophthalmopathy a median of roughly 6.2 months before onset, with approximately 68% sensitivity and 72.22% specificity. A model built on a 13 V-J signature distinguished ophthalmopathy from stable hyperthyroidism, reaching about 89% sensitivity and 81.08% specificity in cross-validation and 80%/75% in testing. Most expanded thyroid clonotypes (frequency above 0.001) were also detected in blood, suggesting blood repertoires may reflect thyroid immune responses.

TCR beta CDR3 regions were amplified from RNA transcripts. A first-round RT-PCR of the TCR CDR3 used the HTBI primer set with the Qiagen OneStep RT-PCR kit. Libraries were constructed in a second round of multiplex PCR, after which size selection and purification were performed. The libraries were sequenced on an Illumina HiSeq2000 using paired-end 100 bp reads. The study's processing was this. SOAPnuke was used to process the raw data, throwing out any read that contained adapters or uncalled bases, had a mean Phred below 15, or lacked an exact constant-primer or identifier match. High-quality paired reads were merged with COPE v1.2.5, and unique nucleotide sequences were defined as clonotypes. MiTCR v1.1 was used to align clonotypes to the IMGT TRBV, TRBD and TRBJ reference segments. Only V-J combinations with frequency above 0.0001, covering 99% to 99.2% of repertoires, were analysed. A TCS score was defined as the ratio between F50 (clonal expansion) and ExV (chaos), using BLOSUM62-based TCRdist between CDR3 peptides within each V-J. Welch's t-statistics and random forest reduced fewer than 550 V-J features to roughly 13, which were used in a naive Bayes classifier (R e1071). The public sequencing data were trimmed at Q25 with fastp and processed into clonotypes with MiXCR by TCRdb, which kept only in-frame beta chains. Every distinct CDR3 protein forms one entry, paired with its most common genes and DNA. The V and J calls follow TCRdb's processing rather than the paper's. The sample table shows hundreds of thousands of distinct CDR3 sequences, and approximately 25% are seen once. The ten largest clones capture about 11% of the sample.

V and J lose 1 base and 1 base, and a span of 7 bases separates them. The CDR3 contains 13 residues, cysteine and phenylalanine counted. The CDR3 DNA has 39 bases and is translated from base 1. CDR1 and CDR2, looked up from the germline V gene (reference sequence), are DFQATT and SNEGSKA. This clonotype was counted a few times. Its target antigen remains unknown. Base quality data are lacking; no much larger clone is found one base away. Ophthalmopathy patients had moderately to severely active disease, Clinical Activity Score of at least 3, NOSPECS grade of at least 4, and duration under 3 months. The study excluded patients with uncontrolled infections, other autoimmune diseases, pregnancy or lactation. Clinical symptoms, serum thyroxine and TRAb, thyroid ultrasound, and orbital computed tomography formed the basis for the diagnoses. PBMCs were separated from approximately 9.9 ml of fresh peripheral blood using Ficoll-Paque density gradient centrifugation. Trizol reagent was used to extract total RNA, and RNA quality was then checked on an Agilent 2100 Bioanalyzer.

The receptor was isolated from a woman between 25 and 40 years old with Graves' ophthalmopathy. The chain is encoded by TRBV20-1 joined to TRBJ2-5, with no confident D gene call. Sequencing input: blood. Read as DNA, the sequence is TGCAGTGCTAGAGGCCCTACCCAAGAGACCCAGTACTTC. Translation gives CSARGPTQETQYF.